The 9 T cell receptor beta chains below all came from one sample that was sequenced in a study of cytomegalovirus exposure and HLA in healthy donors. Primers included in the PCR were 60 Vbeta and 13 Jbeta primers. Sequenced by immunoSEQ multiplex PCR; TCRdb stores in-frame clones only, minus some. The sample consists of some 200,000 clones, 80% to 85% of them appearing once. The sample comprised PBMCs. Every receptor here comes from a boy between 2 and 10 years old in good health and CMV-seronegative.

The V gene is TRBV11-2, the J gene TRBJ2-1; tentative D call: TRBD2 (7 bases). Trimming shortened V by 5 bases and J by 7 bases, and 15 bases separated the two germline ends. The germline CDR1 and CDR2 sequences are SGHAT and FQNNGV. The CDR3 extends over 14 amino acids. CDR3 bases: TGTGCCAGCAGCACCCACGGGGGGCGAAATGAGCAGTTCTTC. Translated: CASSTHGGRNEQFF.

The chain's CDR3 is CATSRVTSEKLFF. CDR3 bases: TGTGCCACCAGCAGAGTGACAAGTGAAAAACTGTTTTTT. The rearrangement links TRBV15 to TRBJ1-4; D is ambiguous. The germline CDR1 and CDR2 sequences are LNHNV and YYDKDF (reference sequence). The CDR3 is made up of 13 amino acids. The germline V and J ends were trimmed by 1 base and 7 bases, with 7 bases remaining between them.

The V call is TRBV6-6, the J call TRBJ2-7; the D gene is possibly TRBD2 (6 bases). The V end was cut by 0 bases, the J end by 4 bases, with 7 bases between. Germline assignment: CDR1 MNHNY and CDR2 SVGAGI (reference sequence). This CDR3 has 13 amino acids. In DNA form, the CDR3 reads TGTGCCAGCAGTTACTCGGAGGGTTACGAGCAGTACTTC. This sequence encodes CASSYSEGYEQYF.

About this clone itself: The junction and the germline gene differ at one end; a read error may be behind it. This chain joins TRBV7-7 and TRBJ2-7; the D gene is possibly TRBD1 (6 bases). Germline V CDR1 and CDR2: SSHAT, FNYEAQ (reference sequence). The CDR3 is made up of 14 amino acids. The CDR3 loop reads CASSLRAGESEQYF. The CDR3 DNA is TGTGCTAGCAGCTTAAGGGCAGGGGAGAGCGAGCAGTACTTC.

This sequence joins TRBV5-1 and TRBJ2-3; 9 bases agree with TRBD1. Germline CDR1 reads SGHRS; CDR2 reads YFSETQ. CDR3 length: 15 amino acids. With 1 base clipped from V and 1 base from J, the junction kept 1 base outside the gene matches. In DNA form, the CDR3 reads TGCGCCAGCAGCTTGAGGACAGGGGGCACAGATACGCAGTATTTT. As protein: CASSLRTGGTDTQYF. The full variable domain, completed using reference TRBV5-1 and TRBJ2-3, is KAGVTQTPRYLIKTRGQQVTLSCSPISGHRSVSWYQQTPGQGLQFLFEYFSETQRNKGNFPGRFSGRQFSNSRSEMNVSTLELGDSALYLCASSLRTGGTDTQYFGPGTRLTVL.

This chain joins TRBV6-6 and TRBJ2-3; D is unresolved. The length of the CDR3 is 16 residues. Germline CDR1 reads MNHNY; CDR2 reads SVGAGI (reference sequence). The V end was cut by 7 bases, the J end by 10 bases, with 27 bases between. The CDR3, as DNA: TGTGCCAGCACCCCAGACTCAATATACGCCAATTGCCCGCAGTATTTT. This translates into CASTPDSIYANCPQYF.

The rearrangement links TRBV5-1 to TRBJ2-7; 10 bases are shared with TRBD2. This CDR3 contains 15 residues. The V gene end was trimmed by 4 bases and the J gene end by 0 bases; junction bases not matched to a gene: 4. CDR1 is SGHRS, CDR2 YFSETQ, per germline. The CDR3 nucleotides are TGCGCCAGCAGCCAGACTAGCGGGCCCTCCTACGAGCAGTACTTC. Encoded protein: CASSQTSGPSYEQYF.

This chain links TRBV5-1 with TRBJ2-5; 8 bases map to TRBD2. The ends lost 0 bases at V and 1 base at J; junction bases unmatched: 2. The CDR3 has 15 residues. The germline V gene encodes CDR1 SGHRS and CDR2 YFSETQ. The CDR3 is CASSLASGSQETQYF. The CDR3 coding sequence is TGCGCCAGCAGCTTGGCTAGCGGGTCCCAAGAGACCCAGTACTTC.

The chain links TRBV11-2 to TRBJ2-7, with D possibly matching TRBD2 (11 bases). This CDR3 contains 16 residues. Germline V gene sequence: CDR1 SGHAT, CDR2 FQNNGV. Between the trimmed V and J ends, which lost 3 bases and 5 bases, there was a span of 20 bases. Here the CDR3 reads CASSFVAGGTGDEQYF. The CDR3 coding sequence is TGTGCCAGCAGCTTCGTAGCGGGGGGGACAGGGGACGAGCAGTACTTC.